This passage covers 30 T cell receptor beta chains from one sample sequenced in a study of cytotoxic CD8 clonotypes in ibrutinib-treated CLL. Data came from immunoSEQ multiplex PCR; TCRdb stores just in-frame clones and leaves some out. Of about 45,000 clones in the sample, approximately 70% were seen once. The sequencing here drew on PBMCs, taken after 24 months of ibrutinib treatment. These receptors originate from a human donor with chronic lymphocytic leukemia.

The rearrangement links TRBV6-5 to TRBJ1-5; 9 positions agree with TRBD1. The germline V gene has CDR1 MNHEY and CDR2 SVGAGI. V was pared by 8 bases and J by 6 bases, with 5 bases of the junction left unmatched. The CDR3 totals 13 residues. The CDR3 DNA sequence: TGTGCCAGCTCAGCGACAGGGGGTCAGCCCCAGCATTTT. Translated: CASSATGGQPQHF.

The genes are TRBV2 and TRBJ2-5; 8 nucleotides line up with TRBD2. V trimming: 7 bases; J trimming: 5 bases; junction bases outside the gene matches: 9. The CDR3 runs to 14 residues. Germline V lookup: CDR1 SNHLY, CDR2 FYNNEI. CDR3 sequence (DNA): TGTGCCAGCACCCGGGGACTAGTGGTGGAGACCCAGTACTTC. Its protein is CASTRGLVVETQYF.

This chain uses TRBV19 with TRBJ1-2, with 11 positions matching TRBD1. The V gene end was trimmed by 4 bases and the J gene end by 2 bases; junction bases not matched to a gene: 6. This CDR3 spans 16 amino acids. The germline gives CDR1 LNHDA, CDR2 SQIVND (reference sequence). The CDR3 DNA reads as TGTGCCAGTAGTACCCTCGGGACAGGGGGAAACTATGGCTACACCTTC. Its protein is CASSTLGTGGNYGYTF.

This chain connects TRBV18 to TRBJ1-1, with D hard to call. The CDR3 loop spans 15 amino acids. Germline CDR1 reads KGHSH; CDR2 reads LQKENI. Trimming removed 0 bases at V and 0 bases at J, with 8 bases between. Here the CDR3 reads CASSPPIGLNTEAFF. DNA for the CDR3: TGTGCCAGCTCACCACCAATAGGGTTGAACACTGAAGCTTTCTTT.

This rearrangement joins TRBV10-3 to TRBJ2-2; 9 nucleotides align to TRBD1. The CDR3 is 18 amino acids. V was clipped by 5 bases and J by 1 base; unmatched bases: 11. The germline V gene encodes CDR1 ENHRY and CDR2 SYGVKD. This chain's CDR3 is CAISNVMTGGGNTGELFF. The CDR3 region has the DNA TGTGCCATCAGTAACGTTATGACAGGGGGAGGGAACACCGGGGAGCTGTTTTTT.

This chain connects TRBV30 to TRBJ2-7, with a tentative D call TRBD1 (6 bases). The CDR3 consists of 14 residues. Trimming removed 8 bases at V and 1 base at J, with 18 bases between. Germline CDR1 is GTSNPN and CDR2 is SVGIG (reference sequence). The CDR3 region has the DNA TGTGCCGGGACAAGGGGGATTGTGTCCTACGAGCAGTACTTC. Amino acids: CAGTRGIVSYEQYF.

The gene calls are TRBV23-1 and TRBJ2-7; the D gene is possibly TRBD1 (5 bases). TRBV23-1 carries the ORF label, with uncertain function. The CDR3 loop spans 13 amino acids. Trimming took 4 bases from V and 4 from J, leaving 11 bases between them. The CDR3 is CASSLDTIYEQYF. The CDR3 nucleotides read TGCGCCAGCAGTCTGGACACTATTTACGAGCAGTACTTC.

There are a few counts of this clone. V is TRBV30 and J is TRBJ2-5, with TRBD2 matching over 10 bases. The CDR3 spans 15 residues. The V segment lost 0 bases and the J segment 2 bases; nucleotides outside the gene matches: 3. Germline CDR1 reads GTSNPN; CDR2 reads SVGIG (reference sequence). The DNA of the CDR3 is TGTGCCTGGAGTGTAGCGGGAGGGCTACAAGAGACCCAGTACTTC. Its protein is CAWSVAGGLQETQYF.

The CDR3 loop reads CSANTDTQYF. The CDR3 DNA sequence: TGCAGTGCTAACACAGATACGCAGTATTTT. The chain combines TRBV20-1 with TRBJ2-3; D is unresolved. Between the trimmed V and J ends, which lost 4 bases and 2 bases, there was a span of 1 base. Per the germline V gene, CDR1 is DFQATT and CDR2 is SNEGSKA (reference sequence). The CDR3 covers 10 residues.

This clone was picked up one time. The rearrangement links TRBV18 to TRBJ1-5; 7 bases map to TRBD1. Unmatched junction bases numbered 6, after V lost 2 bases and J lost 8 bases. CDR1 is KGHSH and CDR2 is LQKENI in the germline V gene. CDR3 length equals 14 residues. This CDR3 is CASSPIQGREPQHF. The CDR3 nucleotides read TGTGCCAGCTCACCAATACAGGGGAGAGAGCCCCAGCATTTT.

This sequence joins TRBV7-9 and TRBJ1-4, with 7 nucleotides matching TRBD1. The CDR3 contains 17 residues. V was clipped by 0 bases and J by 0 bases; unmatched bases: 4. Germline V gives CDR1 SEHNR, CDR2 FQNEAQ (reference sequence). As DNA, the CDR3 is TGTGCCAGCAGCTTAGCTGGGACAGATCCAACTAATGAAAAACTGTTTTTT. Protein sequence: CASSLAGTDPTNEKLFF.

The chain combines TRBV27 with TRBJ2-3; TRBD2 matches at 7 bases. Germline V CDR1 and CDR2: MNHEY, SMNVEV (reference sequence). J lost 2 bases, V lost 1 base, and 3 bases had no gene match. The CDR3 is 15 amino acids. The CDR3 DNA reads TGTGCCAGCAGTTTATTAGGGACTAACACAGATACGCAGTATTTT. It encodes CASSLLGTNTDTQYF.

The chain carries TRBV30 and TRBJ1-4; D ambiguous. CDR1 is GTSNPN, CDR2 SVGIG, per germline (reference sequence). Trimming cost V 3 bases and J 8 bases, with 10 bases left between them. The CDR3 runs to 12 residues. This CDR3 reads CAWSRFGEKLFF. In nucleotides, the CDR3 is TGTGCCTGGAGCCGCTTCGGGGAAAAACTGTTTTTT.

A few counts support this clone. The rearrangement joins TRBV6-5 to TRBJ1-1; TRBD1 matches at 8 bases. V was pared by 2 bases and J by 3 bases, with 2 bases of the junction left unmatched. Per germline, CDR1 MNHEY and CDR2 SVGAGI. The CDR3 is made up of 14 amino acids. This CDR3 reads CASSYGQGYTEAFF. The CDR3 region has the DNA TGTGCCAGCAGTTACGGACAGGGCTACACTGAAGCTTTCTTT.

This chain links TRBV2 with TRBJ2-7; 7 nucleotides agree with TRBD1. V lost 6 bases, J lost 0 bases, and 8 bases stayed unmatched. This CDR3 contains 15 residues. Germline assignment: CDR1 SNHLY and CDR2 FYNNEI. CDR3 protein: CASSEDRSPSYEQYF. For the CDR3, the DNA is TGTGCCAGCAGCGAGGACAGGTCCCCCTCCTACGAGCAGTACTTC. The full variable domain, in which reference TRBV2 and TRBJ2-7 provide the parts outside the CDR3, is EPEVTQTPSHQVTQMGQEVILRCVPISNHLYFYWYRQILGQKVEFLVSFYNNEISEKSEIFDDQFSVERPDGSNFTLKIRSTKLEDSAMYFCASSEDRSPSYEQYFGPGTRLTVT.

The chain combines TRBV30 with TRBJ1-1, with D tentatively TRBD1 (5 bases). The germline gives CDR1 GTSNPN, CDR2 SVGIG (reference sequence). With 8 bases removed from V and 1 base from J, the gap between germline ends came to 8 bases. CDR3 length: 11 amino acids. DNA of the CDR3: TGTGCCGGTGACAGGAACACTGAAGCTTTCTTT. Its translation: CAGDRNTEAFF.

This chain links TRBV2 with TRBJ2-5; tentatively, D is TRBD1 (6 bases). Between the trimmed V and J ends, which lost 6 bases and 2 bases, there was a span of 13 bases. Germline V gene lookup returns CDR1 SNHLY and CDR2 FYNNEI. The CDR3 is 14 amino acids. CDR3 in amino acids: CASSHSRGQETQYF. Written as DNA, the CDR3 is TGTGCCAGCAGCCATAGTAGGGGGCAAGAGACCCAGTACTTC.

This clone was detected only once. The CDR3 protein is CASSEAGAHYGYTF. The CDR3 DNA sequence: TGTGCCAGCAGTGAAGCTGGGGCTCACTATGGCTACACCTTC. V usage is TRBV6-1 and J usage is TRBJ1-2; possibly TRBD1 for D (5 bases). CDR3 size: 14 residues. The V and J ends lost 0 bases and 3 bases respectively, with 8 bases between them. Per the germline V gene, CDR1 is MNHNS and CDR2 is SASEGT.

This clone came up many times. The rearrangement joins TRBV6-9 to TRBJ1-4; D unclear. The CDR3 length is 12 residues. The V gene's germline CDR1 is MNHGY and CDR2 SVAAGI. Trimming left V 7 bases short and J 3 bases short, with 6 bases between. CDR3 residues: CASKRPNEKLFF. In DNA, the CDR3 is TGTGCCAGCAAAAGGCCTAATGAAAAACTGTTTTTT.

V gene TRBV4-1 combines with J gene TRBJ1-3, with D possibly matching TRBD1 (5 bases). The CDR3 has 15 residues. Germline V gene lookup returns CDR1 MGHRA and CDR2 YSYEKL. V was clipped by 1 base and J by 4 bases, with 11 bases between them. The CDR3 loop reads CASSQAGMLGNTIYF. The CDR3 DNA follows: TGCGCCAGCAGCCAAGCAGGGATGTTGGGAAACACCATATATTTT.

This clone is a singleton in its sample. The J gene is TRBJ2-6, the V gene TRBV30, with 9 bases matching TRBD1. The V gene's germline CDR1 is GTSNPN and CDR2 SVGIG (reference sequence). The CDR3 loop spans 17 amino acids. V shed 4 bases and J 1 base; nucleotides not matched to a gene: 8. The DNA of the CDR3 is TGTGCCTGGACCAGGGACAGGGTGATGTCTGGGGCCAACGTCCTGACTTTC. This encodes CAWTRDRVMSGANVLTF.

The chain links TRBV7-6 to TRBJ2-7; D is undetermined. The CDR3 has 10 residues. V was shortened by 2 bases and J by 6 bases, with 2 bases between the two germline ends. CDR1 is SGHVS, CDR2 FNYEAQ, per germline. The chain's CDR3 is CASSLPEQYF. The CDR3 bases are TGTGCCAGCAGCTTACCCGAGCAGTACTTC.

This chain joins TRBV6-1 and TRBJ1-2; 7 bases fit TRBD1. CDR1 and CDR2 from the germline V gene are MNHNS and SASEGT. V lost 8 bases, J lost 4 bases, and 4 bases stayed unmatched. CDR3 size: 12 residues. The CDR3 coding sequence is TGTGCCAGCCGACAGGGCCCCTATGGCTACACCTTC. As protein: CASRQGPYGYTF.

The rearrangement joins TRBV27 to TRBJ1-1; D is possibly TRBD1 (6 bases). The germline gives CDR1 MNHEY, CDR2 SMNVEV (reference sequence). Deletions cut 6 bases from V and 4 bases from J, with 21 bases between. The CDR3 is 16 residues long. DNA of the CDR3: TGTGCCAGCAGGAGTCATTCCAGGGGTGGAAGCACTGAAGCTTTCTTT. Its protein product is CASRSHSRGGSTEAFF.

The V and J genes are TRBV6-6 and TRBJ1-1, with 7 bases aligning to TRBD1. The trim removed 2 bases at V and 11 bases at J, leaving 5 bases unmatched. Germline loops: CDR1 MNHNY, CDR2 SVGAGI (reference sequence). The CDR3 covers 12 residues. DNA for the CDR3: TGTGCCAGCAGTTACCTAGGGGGCTCGGCTTTCTTT. It translates to CASSYLGGSAFF.

This clone was counted a few times. This chain joins TRBV2 and TRBJ2-3; no clear D gene. Trimming stripped 5 bases from V and 5 bases from J, with 8 bases between. The CDR3 consists of 12 residues. Germline V gene data show CDR1 as SNHLY and CDR2 as FYNNEI. In nucleotides, the CDR3 is TGTGCCAGCAGTTACTCCATAGATACGCAGTATTTT. It translates to CASSYSIDTQYF.

V and J are TRBV5-6 and TRBJ2-7; D remains ambiguous. The CDR3 runs 11 residues. V was pared by 3 bases and J by 6 bases, with 7 bases between. The germline CDR1 and CDR2 sequences are SGHDT and YYEEEE. The CDR3 DNA reads as TGTGCCAGCAGCTCCGATTTCGAGCAGTACTTC. Protein: CASSSDFEQYF.

This clone turned up a few times. The CDR3 coding sequence is TGTGCCTGGAGTATCTCGGTGAATTCACCCCTCCACTTT. As protein: CAWSISVNSPLHF. This chain links TRBV30 with TRBJ1-6; the D is unclear. The CDR3 has 13 amino acids. The V and J ends lost 2 bases and 7 bases respectively, with 9 bases between them. Per the germline V gene, CDR1 is GTSNPN and CDR2 is SVGIG (reference sequence).

The DNA for the CDR3 is TGTGCCAGTACAGGGCTGAACACTGAAGCTTTCTTT. It yields the protein CASTGLNTEAFF. The chain uses TRBV2 and TRBJ1-1, with a possible D match to TRBD1 (6 bases). CDR1 is SNHLY, CDR2 FYNNEI, per germline. The CDR3 covers 12 residues. The ends were cut back, 9 bases at V and 0 bases at J, with 8 bases in the middle.

This clone has more than one count but fewer than ten. The chain carries TRBV2 and TRBJ2-3; 10 bases are a match to TRBD2. The CDR3 runs 13 residues. Trimming cost V 8 bases and J 6 bases; bases outside gene matches: 5. Per germline, CDR1 SNHLY and CDR2 FYNNEI. The CDR3 is CASGSGGSDTQYF. The CDR3 DNA sequence: TGTGCCAGCGGTAGCGGGGGGAGCGATACGCAGTATTTT.